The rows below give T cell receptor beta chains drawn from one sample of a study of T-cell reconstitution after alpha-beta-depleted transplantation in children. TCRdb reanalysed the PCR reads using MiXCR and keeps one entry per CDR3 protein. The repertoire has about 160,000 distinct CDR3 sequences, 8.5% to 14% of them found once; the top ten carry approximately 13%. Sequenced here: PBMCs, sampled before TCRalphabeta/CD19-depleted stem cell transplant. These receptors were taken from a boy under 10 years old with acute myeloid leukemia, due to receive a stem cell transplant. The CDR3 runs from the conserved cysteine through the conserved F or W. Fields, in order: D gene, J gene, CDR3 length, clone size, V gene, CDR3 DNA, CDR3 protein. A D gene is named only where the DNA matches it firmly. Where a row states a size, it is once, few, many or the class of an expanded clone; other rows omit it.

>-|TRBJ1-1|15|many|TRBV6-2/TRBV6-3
TGTGCCAGCAGTTACCGGGGGGCTGGGAACACTGAAGCTTTCTTT
CASSYRGAGNTEAFF
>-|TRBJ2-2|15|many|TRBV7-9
TGTGCCAGCAGCCCCTCCGGGGGTTCCACCGGGGAGCTGTTTTTT
CASSPSGGSTGELFF
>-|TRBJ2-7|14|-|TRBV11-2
TGTGCCAGCAGCTTAGTGTCCTTGGGTAACGAGCAGTACTTC
CASSLVSLGNEQYF
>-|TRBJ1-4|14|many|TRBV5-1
TGCGCCAGCAGCCCGAGAGGGACACCTGAAAAACTGTTTTTT
CASSPRGTPEKLFF
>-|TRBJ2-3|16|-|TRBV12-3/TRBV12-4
TGTGCCAGCAGCCTCCGGTTCACGCGAGTTGAGAGGGGGCAGTATTTT
CASSLRFTRVERGQYF
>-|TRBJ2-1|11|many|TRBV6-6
TGTGCCAGCACTTACAATGGTGAGCAGTTCTTC
CASTYNGEQFF
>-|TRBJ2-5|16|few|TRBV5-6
TGTGCCAGCAGCTTGGCCCCCGGGACACCACAAGAGACCCAGTACTTC
CASSLAPGTPQETQYF
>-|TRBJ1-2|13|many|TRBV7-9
TGTGCCAGCAGCTTACGTTCAGGCTATGGCTACACCTTC
CASSLRSGYGYTF
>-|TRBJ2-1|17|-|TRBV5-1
TGCGCCAGCAGCGCGGACATTCCGGGACCACTCTCCAACGAGCAGTTCTTC
CASSADIPGPLSNEQFF
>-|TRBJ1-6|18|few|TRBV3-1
TGTGCCAGCAGCCAAGATATGCCGTCGAGCTCCTATAATTCACCCCTCCACTTT
CASSQDMPSSSYNSPLHF
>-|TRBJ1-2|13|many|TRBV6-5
TGTGCCAGCAGTTACTTCGCTCTAGATGGCTACACCTTC
CASSYFALDGYTF